Listed here are 29 T cell receptor beta chains from one sample, sequenced in a study of Ad26.COV2.S vaccination and SARS-CoV-2 variants. The treatment was: about 20 received Ad26.COV2.S at low or high dose, single or two shots; several received placebo; per-sample allocation not given. Material that was analyzed had been drawn on day 63 after the first vaccine or placebo injection. Sequencing was performed with immunoSEQ multiplex PCR; in TCRdb, only in-frame clones are kept and a portion is missing. Of approximately 450,000 clones in the sample, approximately 92% were seen once. The material sequenced was peripheral blood, taken in a trial of Ad26.COV2.S vaccine versus placebo. These receptors were taken from a person between 18 and 60 years old who received the Ad26.COV2.S COVID-19 vaccine or a placebo.

The V gene is TRBV6-5, the J gene TRBJ1-2; tentative D call: TRBD1 (5 bases). V lost 6 bases and J 7 bases, leaving 15 bases between the germline ends. Germline values: CDR1 MNHEY, CDR2 SVGAGI. This CDR3 spans 13 amino acids. The CDR3 spells CASRTGTWGGYTF. The CDR3 nucleotides read TGTGCCAGCAGAACCGGGACTTGGGGTGGCTACACCTTC.

The chain carries TRBV5-4 and TRBJ2-1, with 10 bases identical to TRBD2. The V segment lost 5 bases and the J segment 8 bases; nucleotides outside the gene matches: 10. The CDR3 is 15 amino acids. Germline V gene lookup returns CDR1 SGHNT and CDR2 YYREEE (reference sequence). CDR3 loop: CASRTGTSARDEQFF. Here the CDR3 DNA reads TGTGCCAGCAGAACCGGGACTAGCGCTCGGGATGAGCAGTTCTTC.

This chain joins TRBV7-8 and TRBJ1-4; perhaps TRBD1 as D (5 bases). With 3 bases removed from V and 8 bases from J, the gap between germline ends came to 16 bases. Germline-derived CDR1 and CDR2 are SGHVS and FQNEAQ. This CDR3 comprises 15 residues. For the CDR3, the DNA is TGTGCCAGCAGCTTCAATAGCCAGGGAGGAGAAAAACTGTTTTTT. This encodes CASSFNSQGGEKLFF.

This chain uses TRBV18 with TRBJ1-4; 8 bases match TRBD1. Germline V gene sequence: CDR1 KGHSH, CDR2 LQKENI. The CDR3 is 17 amino acids. J gave up 0 bases and V 3 bases, and 6 bases lay outside the gene matches. Written as DNA, the CDR3 is TGTGCCAGCTCACCGGGACAGGTCCATGCAACTAATGAAAAACTGTTTTTT. It codes for CASSPGQVHATNEKLFF.

The chain joins TRBV18 to TRBJ2-1, with 8 positions matching TRBD2. CDR3 size: 15 residues. The germline CDR1 and CDR2 sequences are KGHSH and LQKENI. The junction had 7 bases not matched to a gene; V was cut back by 3 bases and J by 6 bases. CDR3 loop: CASSPPGLVLNEQFF. CDR3 DNA: TGTGCCAGCTCACCTCCGGGACTAGTTCTCAATGAGCAGTTCTTC. The full variable domain, completed using reference TRBV18 and TRBJ2-1, is NAGVMQNPRHLVRRRGQEARLRCSPMKGHSHVYWYRQLPEEGLKFMVYLQKENIIDESGMPKERFSAEFPKEGPSILRIQQVVRGDSAAYFCASSPPGLVLNEQFFGPGTRLTVL.

The chain joins TRBV7-2 to TRBJ2-7; D remains unclear. CDR1 and CDR2 (germline): SGHTA, FQGNSA. The CDR3 is 15 residues long. The ends were cut back, 5 bases at V and 4 bases at J, with 18 bases in the middle. Written as DNA, the CDR3 is TGTGCCAGCAGCCCGCCGGGTGGTTTGCGGTACGAGCAGTACTTC. Its translation is CASSPPGGLRYEQYF.

The rearrangement joins TRBV5-6 to TRBJ1-5; 7 nucleotides match TRBD1. Germline CDR1 is SGHDT and CDR2 is YYEEEE. V trimming: 1 base; J trimming: 2 bases; junction bases outside the gene matches: 3. The CDR3 consists of 15 residues. CDR3 in amino acids: CASSLWQGGNQPQHF. The CDR3, as DNA: TGTGCCAGCAGCTTGTGGCAGGGGGGCAATCAGCCCCAGCATTTT.

The gene calls are TRBV6-2 or TRBV6-3 and TRBJ1-5, with 7 bases fitting TRBD1. CDR1 and CDR2 (germline): MNHEY, SVGEGT. The CDR3 loop spans 16 amino acids. Trimming took 6 bases from V and 4 from J; bases not matched to a gene: 12. CDR3 amino acids: CASSPQGRGTNQPQHF. The CDR3 DNA is TGTGCCAGCAGCCCACAGGGGCGGGGGACGAATCAGCCCCAGCATTTT.

The chain uses TRBV5-4 and TRBJ2-7, with TRBD2 matching 13 bases. This CDR3 comprises 16 residues. V dropped 4 bases and J dropped 4; count of bases not matched to a gene: 8. Germline V lookup: CDR1 SGHNT, CDR2 YYREEE (reference sequence). The CDR3 spells CASSPGLAGIGYEQYF. DNA of the CDR3: TGTGCCAGCAGCCCGGGACTAGCGGGAATAGGGTACGAGCAGTACTTC.

The chain combines TRBV7-2 with TRBJ2-7; D is perhaps TRBD2 (5 bases). Trimming removed 5 bases at V and 4 bases at J, with 12 bases between. This CDR3 region has 13 residues. In germline, CDR1 is SGHTA, CDR2 FQGNSA. In DNA, the CDR3 is TGTGCCAGCAGCCGAAGCGGAACATACGAGCAGTACTTC. It encodes CASSRSGTYEQYF.

CDR3 DNA sequence: TGTGCCAGCAGCTTAGCGCTTGCGGGAGGCTCCCAAGAGACCCAGTACTTC. Translating gives CASSLALAGGSQETQYF. This chain uses TRBV7-2 with TRBJ2-5, with 8 bases lining up with TRBD2. The CDR3 spans 17 residues. J lost 1 base, V lost 0 bases, and 7 bases had no gene match. CDR1 is SGHTA and CDR2 is FQGNSA in the germline V gene.

This sequence joins TRBV28 and TRBJ1-4, with 9 bases lining up with TRBD1. The CDR3 is 16 amino acids. The V gene end was trimmed by 3 bases and the J gene end by 7 bases; junction bases not matched to a gene: 9. Germline V gene lookup returns CDR1 MDHEN and CDR2 SYDVKM. The DNA for the CDR3 is TGTGCCAGCAGTTTTCTGGGACAGGGAAAAGGTGAAAAACTGTTTTTT. Translating it yields CASSFLGQGKGEKLFF. Variable domain in full (rest from reference TRBV28 and TRBJ1-4): DVKVTQSSRYLVKRTGEKVFLECVQDMDHENMFWYRQDPGLGLRLIYFSYDVKMKEKGDIPEGYSVSREKKERFSLILESASTNQTSMYLCASSFLGQGKGEKLFFGSGTQLSVL.

This chain connects TRBV30 to TRBJ1-2; D may be TRBD1 (5 bases). Germline V gene lookup returns CDR1 GTSNPN and CDR2 SVGIG (reference sequence). This CDR3 comprises 13 residues. V lost 2 bases, J lost 8 bases, and 15 bases lay in between. The CDR3 DNA is TGTGCCTGGAGTCTAGGACATCCGTCGGGCTACACCTTC. It translates to CAWSLGHPSGYTF.

V is TRBV28 and J is TRBJ1-5, with 8 bases lining up with TRBD1. The J segment lost 6 bases and the V segment lost 1 base, leaving 11 bases of the junction unmatched. This CDR3 is 17 amino acids long. Germline V gives CDR1 MDHEN, CDR2 SYDVKM. Here the CDR3 DNA reads TGTGCCAGCAGTTTATTCGGACAGGGTCGGTACTCTCAGCCCCAGCATTTT. Protein: CASSLFGQGRYSQPQHF.

The gene calls are TRBV6-4 and TRBJ2-3, with D uncertain. CDR1 is MRHNA, CDR2 SNTAGT, per germline. V lost 0 bases, J lost 6 bases, and 7 bases lay in between. The CDR3 contains 13 residues. CDR3 region: CASSDSMGDTQYF. The DNA for the CDR3 is TGTGCCAGCAGTGACTCAATGGGGGATACGCAGTATTTT.

The chain employs TRBV14 and TRBJ2-3; TRBD2 matches 8 bases. Germline CDR1 reads SGHDN; CDR2 reads FVKESK. This CDR3 comprises 16 residues. V was clipped by 0 bases and J by 6 bases; unmatched bases: 8. In nucleotides, the CDR3 is TGTGCCAGCAGCCAAGACCTACCCGGCGGGGGGGATACGCAGTATTTT. Translation: CASSQDLPGGGDTQYF.

This clone was found once. J is TRBJ1-4 and V is TRBV2, with TRBD1 identical over 7 bases. The junction had 16 bases not matched to a gene; V was cut back by 10 bases and J by 8 bases. CDR3 length equals 15 residues. CDR1 is SNHLY, CDR2 FYNNEI, per germline. The CDR3 DNA reads as TGTGCCACCGGCGCCAGGGGGGCAAAAGGGGAAAAACTGTTTTTT. This sequence encodes CATGARGAKGEKLFF. Full variable domain (rest looked up from reference TRBV2 and TRBJ1-4): EPEVTQTPSHQVTQMGQEVILRCVPISNHLYFYWYRQILGQKVEFLVSFYNNEISEKSEIFDDQFSVERPDGSNFTLKIRSTKLEDSAMYFCATGARGAKGEKLFFGSGTQLSVL.

This clone has only one observation. J is TRBJ2-7 and V is TRBV6-2 or TRBV6-3, with TRBD2 matching over 8 bases. Germline trimming cut 2 bases from V and 6 bases from J; bases unmatched to any gene: 3. The CDR3 has 13 residues. Germline CDR1 MNHEY, CDR2 SVGEGT. This CDR3 reads CASSYGLAGEQYF. DNA of the CDR3: TGTGCCAGCAGTTACGGACTAGCCGGCGAGCAGTACTTC.

V usage is TRBV18 and J usage is TRBJ1-2; 9 nucleotides align to TRBD1. From germline, CDR1 is KGHSH and CDR2 LQKENI. The CDR3 totals 15 residues. The J segment lost 3 bases and the V segment lost 3 bases, leaving 5 bases of the junction unmatched. Written as DNA, the CDR3 is TGTGCCAGCTCACCTGCCGGGACAGGGCACTATGGCTACACCTTC. It encodes CASSPAGTGHYGYTF.

Only one count was recorded for this clone. The rearrangement links TRBV15 to TRBJ2-5; 12 positions match TRBD2. This CDR3 spans 17 amino acids. With V trimmed by 7 bases and J by 4 bases, 13 bases remained unmatched. Germline V gene sequence: CDR1 LNHNV, CDR2 YYDKDF (reference sequence). For the CDR3, the DNA is TGTGCCACCAAAGAGGGGCCACTAGCGGGAGGATCAGAGACCCAGTACTTC. Translation: CATKEGPLAGGSETQYF.

The chain is built from TRBV25-1 and TRBJ1-1, with D perhaps matching TRBD1 (6 bases). Trimming cost V 1 base and J 3 bases, with 15 bases left between them. Looked up from germline, CDR1 is MGHDK and CDR2 is SYGVNS. The CDR3 spans 16 residues. The CDR3 DNA reads TGTGCCAGCAGTGAATCGGGGGGGCTCGGAGACACTGAAGCTTTCTTT. Its protein product is CASSESGGLGDTEAFF.

The gene calls are TRBV19 and TRBJ2-2, with D maybe TRBD2 (7 bases). V lost 5 bases, J lost 0 bases, and 13 bases lay in between. Germline values: CDR1 LNHDA, CDR2 SQIVND (reference sequence). This CDR3 region has 16 residues. The CDR3 loop reads CASSATGGTNTGELFF. CDR3 coding DNA: TGTGCCAGTAGTGCGACGGGGGGCACGAACACCGGGGAGCTGTTTTTT.

The gene calls are TRBV27 and TRBJ2-7; TRBD1 aligns across 11 bases. The CDR3 is 16 residues long. Germline trimming cut 5 bases from V and 6 bases from J; bases unmatched to any gene: 12. The germline V gene has CDR1 MNHEY and CDR2 SMNVEV (reference sequence). The CDR3 region is CASSLRPGTGGREQYF. The CDR3 region has the DNA TGTGCCAGCAGTCTTAGACCCGGGACAGGGGGACGCGAGCAGTACTTC.

This clone came up once. The chain couples TRBV9 to TRBJ2-1, with D possibly called TRBD1 or TRBD2 (5 bases each). CDR3 length: 14 amino acids. Trimming shortened V by 2 bases and J by 6 bases, and 12 bases separated the two germline ends. Looked up from germline, CDR1 is SGDLS and CDR2 is YYNGEE. CDR3 residues: CASSVVGTSNEQFF. Written as DNA, the CDR3 is TGTGCCAGCAGCGTGGTCGGGACGAGCAATGAGCAGTTCTTC. Full variable domain (remainder filled in from reference TRBV9 and TRBJ2-1): DSGVTQTPKHLITATGQRVTLRCSPRSGDLSVYWYQQSLDQGLQFLIQYYNGEERAKGNILERFSAQQFPDLHSELNLSSLELGDSALYFCASSVVGTSNEQFFGPGTRLTVL.

This clone was recorded once. The V call is TRBV2, the J call TRBJ2-1; TRBD2 matches at 8 bases. This CDR3 is built from 16 residues. J lost 7 bases, V lost 3 bases, and 11 bases had no gene match. CDR1 and CDR2 (germline): SNHLY, FYNNEI. The CDR3 coding sequence is TGTGCCAGCAGTGACCCGGGACTAGTAAAGTTGAATGAGCAGTTCTTC. Translation: CASSDPGLVKLNEQFF.

The CDR3 region is CASSIGAGLDNEQFF. The CDR3 coding sequence is TGTGCCAGTAGTATAGGGGCAGGTCTCGACAATGAGCAGTTCTTC. The chain recombines TRBV19 with TRBJ2-1; D remains unclear. Germline CDR1 reads LNHDA; CDR2 reads SQIVND (reference sequence). This CDR3 region has 15 residues. Trimming left V 1 base short and J 5 bases short, with 12 bases between. Supplemented by reference TRBV19 and TRBJ2-1, the full variable domain reads DGGITQSPKYLFRKEGQNVTLSCEQNLNHDAMYWYRQDPGQGLRLIYYSQIVNDFQKGDIAEGYSVSREKKESFPLTVTSAQKNPTAFYLCASSIGAGLDNEQFFGPGTRLTVL.

The V call is TRBV7-9, the J call TRBJ1-1; tentative D call: TRBD1 (5 bases). From germline, CDR1 is SEHNR and CDR2 FQNEAQ (reference sequence). The germline V and J ends were trimmed by 5 bases and 0 bases, with 13 bases remaining between them. The CDR3 is 15 amino acids. The CDR3 is CASSTSDRLNTEAFF. For the CDR3, the DNA is TGTGCCAGCAGCACATCTGACAGATTGAACACTGAAGCTTTCTTT.

The chain uses TRBV18 and TRBJ2-7, with D unresolved. V was shortened by 3 bases and J by 2 bases, with 8 bases between the two germline ends. Germline V gene lookup returns CDR1 KGHSH and CDR2 LQKENI. The CDR3 has 13 amino acids. The CDR3 nucleotides read TGTGCCAGCTCACCGCCAGTACCCTACGAGCAGTACTTC. This translates into CASSPPVPYEQYF.

J is TRBJ2-7 and V is TRBV5-6, with 7 bases lining up with TRBD1. J was trimmed by 2 bases and V by 4 bases; bases with no gene match: 12. CDR1 and CDR2 (germline): SGHDT, YYEEEE. This CDR3 has 16 amino acids. CDR3 nucleotide sequence: TGTGCCAGCAGCAAAAAACGGACAGGCCGTGCCTACGAGCAGTACTTC. Its translation: CASSKKRTGRAYEQYF.